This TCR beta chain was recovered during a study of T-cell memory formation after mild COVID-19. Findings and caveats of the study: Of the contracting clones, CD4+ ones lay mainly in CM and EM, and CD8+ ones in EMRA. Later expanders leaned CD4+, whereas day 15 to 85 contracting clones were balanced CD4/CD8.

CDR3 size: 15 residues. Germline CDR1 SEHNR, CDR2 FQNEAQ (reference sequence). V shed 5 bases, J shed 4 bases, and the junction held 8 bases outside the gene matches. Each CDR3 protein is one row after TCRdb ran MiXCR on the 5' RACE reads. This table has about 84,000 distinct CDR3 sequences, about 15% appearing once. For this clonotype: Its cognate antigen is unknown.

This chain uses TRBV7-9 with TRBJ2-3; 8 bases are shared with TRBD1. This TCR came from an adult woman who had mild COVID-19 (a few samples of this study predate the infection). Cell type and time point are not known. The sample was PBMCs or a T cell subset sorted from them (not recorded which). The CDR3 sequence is CASSQDREFADTQYF. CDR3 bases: TGTGCCAGCAGCCAGGACAGGGAGTTTGCAGATACGCAGTATTTT.